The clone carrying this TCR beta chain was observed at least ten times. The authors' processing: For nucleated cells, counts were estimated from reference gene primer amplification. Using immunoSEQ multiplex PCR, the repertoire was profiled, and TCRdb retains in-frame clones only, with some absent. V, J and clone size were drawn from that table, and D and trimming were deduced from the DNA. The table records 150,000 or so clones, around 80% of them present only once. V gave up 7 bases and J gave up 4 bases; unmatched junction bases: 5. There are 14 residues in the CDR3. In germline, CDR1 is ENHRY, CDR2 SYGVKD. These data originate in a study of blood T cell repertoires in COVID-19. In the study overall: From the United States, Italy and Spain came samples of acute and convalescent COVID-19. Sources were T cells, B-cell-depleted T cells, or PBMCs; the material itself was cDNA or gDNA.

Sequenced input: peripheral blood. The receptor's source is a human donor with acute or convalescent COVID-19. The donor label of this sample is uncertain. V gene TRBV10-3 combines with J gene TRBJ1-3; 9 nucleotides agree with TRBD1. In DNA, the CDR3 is TGTGCCATCACGGGACAGGGAGTAGGAAACACCATATATTTT. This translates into CAITGQGVGNTIYF.